One and the same sample provided the 14 T cell receptor beta chains below, sequenced in a study of blood T cell repertoires in COVID-19. Generated by immunoSEQ multiplex PCR, the TCRdb table keeps only in-frame clones and is missing some. Of approximately 70,000 clones in the sample, about nine tenths were seen once. Material: peripheral blood. These receptors were taken from an older woman with acute or convalescent COVID-19.

The rearrangement joins TRBV6-1 to TRBJ1-4; D is ambiguous. V dropped 2 bases and J dropped 4 bases, with 11 bases sitting between them. The CDR3 length is 15 residues. The germline gives CDR1 MNHNS, CDR2 SASEGT. The CDR3, as DNA: TGTGCCAGCAGTGAAATTCCAGGCCGTAATGAAAAACTGTTTTTT. It encodes CASSEIPGRNEKLFF.

The CDR3 region has the DNA TGTGCCAGTAGTAGCCAGGGGGTTCGGAATCAGCCCCAGCATTTT. Amino acid sequence: CASSSQGVRNQPQHF. The chain carries TRBV19 and TRBJ1-5, with TRBD1 matching 7 bases. The CDR3 is 15 residues long. The V segment lost 4 bases and the J segment 4 bases; nucleotides outside the gene matches: 7. CDR1 and CDR2 from the germline V gene are LNHDA and SQIVND (reference sequence).

This clone has a handful of counts. This rearrangement joins TRBV3-1 (or the pseudogene TRBV3-2) to TRBJ2-5, with TRBD1 as a possible D gene (9 bases). Trimming removed 6 bases from V and 4 bases from J, with 27 bases in between. The CDR3 is 18 amino acids. From germline, CDR1 is LGHDT and CDR2 YNNKEL (reference sequence). This CDR3 is CASSPGQGRLARGETQYF. In DNA, the CDR3 is TGTGCCAGCAGTCCGGGACAGGGAAGACTAGCGCGCGGAGAGACCCAGTACTTC.

The rearrangement uses TRBV15 and TRBJ2-7, with 9 bases that match TRBD1. Germline CDR1 is LNHNV and CDR2 is YYDKDF (reference sequence). The CDR3 is made up of 14 amino acids. V shed 3 bases and J 5 bases; nucleotides not matched to a gene: 5. The CDR3 reads CATSRAGTGNEQYF. Written as DNA, the CDR3 is TGTGCCACCAGCAGGGCCGGGACAGGGAACGAGCAGTACTTC. Looking up the rest from reference TRBV15 and TRBJ2-7 gives the full variable domain: DAMVIQNPRYQVTQFGKPVTLSCSQTLNHNVMYWYQQKSSQAPKLLFHYYDKDFNNEADTPDNFQSRRPNTSFCFLDIRSPGLGDTAMYLCATSRAGTGNEQYFGPGTRLTVT.

The chain links TRBV28 to TRBJ1-2; the D gene is possibly TRBD1 (5 bases). The CDR3 is made up of 13 amino acids. Per germline, CDR1 MDHEN and CDR2 SYDVKM. The V and J ends lost 7 bases and 4 bases respectively, with 13 bases between them. CDR3 region: CASMGGAPYGYTF. Here the CDR3 DNA reads TGTGCCAGCATGGGGGGAGCCCCCTATGGCTACACCTTC.

V is TRBV10-3 and J is TRBJ2-3; TRBD1 is a possible D gene (6 bases). The CDR3 is 15 amino acids. Trimming cost V 5 bases and J 1 base, with 13 bases left between them. Germline V gives CDR1 ENHRY, CDR2 SYGVKD. CDR3 nucleotides: TGTGCCATCAGTCCTAAGGACAGAGGCACAGATACGCAGTATTTT. Translation: CAISPKDRGTDTQYF.

The V call is TRBV27, the J call TRBJ1-1, with D maybe TRBD1 (5 bases). Germline assignment: CDR1 MNHEY and CDR2 SMNVEV (reference sequence). The CDR3 totals 15 residues. The ends were cut back, 3 bases at V and 4 bases at J, with 15 bases in the middle. The CDR3 bases are TGTGCCAGCAGTTTCCGGGGGGGGGTCGGCACTGAAGCTTTCTTT. As protein: CASSFRGGVGTEAFF.

The J gene is TRBJ1-6, the V gene TRBV7-3; no definite D call. Per germline, CDR1 SGHTA and CDR2 FQGTGA. The CDR3 covers 14 residues. V lost 0 bases and J lost 7, with 7 bases in between. CDR3 coding DNA: TGTGCCAGCAGCTTAACAGGGAGGAATTCACCCCTCCACTTT. This codes for CASSLTGRNSPLHF. The full variable domain, rest sourced from reference TRBV7-3 and TRBJ1-6, is GAGVSQTPSNKVTEKGKYVELRCDPISGHTALYWYRQSLGQGPEFLIYFQGTGAADDSGLPNDRFFAVRPEGSVSTLKIQRTERGDSAVYLCASSLTGRNSPLHFGNGTRLTVT.

This clone was found once. One end of the junction does not line up with germline, which may come from a read error. The rearrangement links TRBV10-2 to TRBJ2-6; TRBD1 matches 8 bases. This CDR3 region has 17 residues. Germline loops: CDR1 WSHSY, CDR2 SAAADI. The chain's CDR3 is CASSETGGFSGTNVLTF. Here the CDR3 DNA reads TGCGCCAGCAGTGAGACAGGGGGTTTCTCTGGGACCAACGTCCTGACTTTC.

This chain uses TRBV2 with TRBJ1-1; D is perhaps TRBD1 (6 bases). V dropped 5 bases and J dropped 1 base, with 11 bases sitting between them. The CDR3 contains 14 residues. Germline V gene lookup returns CDR1 SNHLY and CDR2 FYNNEI. CDR3 sequence reads: CASSPQGRNTEAFF. The CDR3 nucleotides read TGTGCCAGCAGTCCACAGGGTAGGAACACTGAAGCTTTCTTT.

This rearrangement joins TRBV5-1 to TRBJ1-3; 9 bases align to TRBD1. The V gene's germline CDR1 is SGHRS and CDR2 YFSETQ. The CDR3 extends over 16 amino acids. The V and J ends lost 0 bases and 2 bases, in that order; junction bases with no gene match: 3. CDR3 protein: CASSLEGTGPGNTIYF. CDR3 coding DNA: TGCGCCAGCAGCTTGGAAGGGACAGGGCCTGGAAACACCATATATTTT.

The J gene is TRBJ1-2, the V gene TRBV7-9; the D gene is possibly TRBD1 (6 bases). Trimming left V 2 bases short and J 4 bases short, with 11 bases between. From germline, CDR1 is SEHNR and CDR2 FQNEAQ (reference sequence). The CDR3 sequence is 14 residues long. The CDR3: CASSLTTGVYGYTF. DNA of the CDR3: TGTGCCAGCAGCTTAACGACAGGCGTCTATGGCTACACCTTC. Full variable domain (outside the CDR3, taken from reference TRBV7-9 and TRBJ1-2): DTGVSQNPRHKITKRGQNVTFRCDPISEHNRLYWYRQTLGQGPEFLTYFQNEAQLEKSRLLSDRFSAERPKGSFSTLEIQRTEQGDSAMYLCASSLTTGVYGYTFGSGTRLTVV.

The chain has TRBV18 and TRBJ1-4; 9 bases fit TRBD1. Germline CDR1 is KGHSH and CDR2 is LQKENI. The CDR3 spans 15 residues. Trimming took 5 bases from V and 8 from J; bases not matched to a gene: 9. The DNA for the CDR3 is TGTGCCAGCTCAGATCTCGGGACAGGGTCAGAAAAACTGTTTTTT. Translating gives CASSDLGTGSEKLFF.

The V and J genes are TRBV30 and TRBJ1-5; maybe TRBD1 (6 bases). CDR1 and CDR2 from the germline V gene are GTSNPN and SVGIG (reference sequence). V was cut by 2 bases and J by 4 bases, with 15 bases left in between. This CDR3 comprises 15 residues. DNA for the CDR3: TGTGCCTGGAGTCCTACAGGGAATGATAATCAGCCCCAGCATTTT. Its translation is CAWSPTGNDNQPQHF.